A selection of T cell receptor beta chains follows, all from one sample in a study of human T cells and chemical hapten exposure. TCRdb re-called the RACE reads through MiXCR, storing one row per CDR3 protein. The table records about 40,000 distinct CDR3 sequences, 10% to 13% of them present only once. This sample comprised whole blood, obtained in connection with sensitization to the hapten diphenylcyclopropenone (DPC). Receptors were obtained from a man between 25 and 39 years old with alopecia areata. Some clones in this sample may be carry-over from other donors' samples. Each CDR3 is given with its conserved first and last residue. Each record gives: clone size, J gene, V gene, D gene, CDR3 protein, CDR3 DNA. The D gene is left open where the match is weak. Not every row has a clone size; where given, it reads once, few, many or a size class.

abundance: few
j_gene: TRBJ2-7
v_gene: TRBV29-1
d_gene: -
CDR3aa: CSVEDRGKTYEQYF
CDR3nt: TGCAGCGTTGAAGATCGGGGGAAGACCTACGAGCAGTACTTC

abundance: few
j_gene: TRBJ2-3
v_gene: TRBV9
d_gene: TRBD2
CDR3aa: CASSQSGSSTDTQYF
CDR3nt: TGTGCCAGCAGCCAAAGCGGGAGCTCGACAGATACGCAGTATTTT

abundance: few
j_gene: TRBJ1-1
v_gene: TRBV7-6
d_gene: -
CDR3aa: CASSLGNRETNTEAFF
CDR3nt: TGTGCCAGCAGCTTAGGGAACAGGGAAACTAACACTGAAGCTTTCTTT

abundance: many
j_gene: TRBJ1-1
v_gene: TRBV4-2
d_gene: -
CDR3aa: CASSRYEAGFPEAFF
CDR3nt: TGTGCCAGCAGCCGATACGAGGCAGGTTTCCCTGAAGCTTTCTTT

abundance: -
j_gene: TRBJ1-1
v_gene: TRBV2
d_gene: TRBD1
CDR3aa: CASGLGQELFF
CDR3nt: TGTGCCAGTGGTCTTGGACAGGAGCTTTTCTTT

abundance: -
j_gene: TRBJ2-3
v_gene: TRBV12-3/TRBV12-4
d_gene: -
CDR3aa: CASSFGSTQYF
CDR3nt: TGTGCCAGCAGTTTCGGGAGTACGCAGTATTTT

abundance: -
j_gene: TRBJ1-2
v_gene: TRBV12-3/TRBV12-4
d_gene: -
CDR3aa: CASSSYQGNYGYTF
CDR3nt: TGTGCCAGCAGTTCTTATCAGGGGAACTATGGCTACACCTTC

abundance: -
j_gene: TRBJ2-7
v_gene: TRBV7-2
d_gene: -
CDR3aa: CASSPDGYEQYF
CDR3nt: TGTGCCAGCAGCCCGGACGGCTACGAGCAGTACTTC

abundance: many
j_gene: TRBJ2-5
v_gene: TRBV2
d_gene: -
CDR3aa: CASSAGGLPTQYF
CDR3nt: TGTGCCAGCAGTGCCGGGGGTCTCCCGACCCAGTACTTC

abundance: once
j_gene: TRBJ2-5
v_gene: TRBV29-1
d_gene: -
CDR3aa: CSVSETQYF
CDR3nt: TGCAGCGTGAGCGAGACCCAGTACTTC

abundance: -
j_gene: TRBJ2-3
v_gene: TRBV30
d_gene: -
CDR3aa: CAWSVRGDTQYF
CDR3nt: TGTGCCTGGAGTGTTCGGGGAGATACGCAGTATTTT

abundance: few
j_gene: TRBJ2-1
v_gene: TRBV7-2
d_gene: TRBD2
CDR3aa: CASSPRRLAGTNEQFF
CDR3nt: TGTGCCAGCAGTCCTCGGAGACTAGCGGGAACAAATGAGCAGTTCTTC

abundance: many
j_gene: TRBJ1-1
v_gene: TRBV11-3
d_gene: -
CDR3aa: CASSFGSSNTEAFF
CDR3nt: TGTGCCAGCAGCTTTGGGTCCTCCAACACTGAAGCTTTCTTT

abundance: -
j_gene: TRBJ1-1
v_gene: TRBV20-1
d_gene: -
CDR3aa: CSAREVGGWGTEAFF
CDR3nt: TGCAGTGCTAGAGAGGTCGGGGGCTGGGGCACTGAAGCTTTCTTT

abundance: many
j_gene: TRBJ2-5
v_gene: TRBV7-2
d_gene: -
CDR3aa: CASSFMGGETQYF
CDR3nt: TGTGCCAGCAGCTTCATGGGAGGAGAGACCCAGTACTTC

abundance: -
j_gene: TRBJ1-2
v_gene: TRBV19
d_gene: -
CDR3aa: CASSPADGIFQGYTF
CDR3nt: TGTGCCAGTAGCCCCGCCGATGGGATTTTTCAGGGCTACACCTTC

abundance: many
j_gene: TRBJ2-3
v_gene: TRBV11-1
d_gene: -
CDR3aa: CASSLFLGAGPTDTQYF
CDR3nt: TGTGCCAGCAGCTTATTCCTGGGCGCGGGGCCCACAGATACGCAGTATTTT

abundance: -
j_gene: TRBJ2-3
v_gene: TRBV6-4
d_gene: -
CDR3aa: CASSDSIGADTQYF
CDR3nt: TGTGCCAGCAGTGACTCGATAGGCGCAGATACGCAGTATTTT

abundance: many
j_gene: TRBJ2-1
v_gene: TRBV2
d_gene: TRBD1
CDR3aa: CASTTQTGGFNEQFF
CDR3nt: TGTGCCAGCACAACTCAGACAGGGGGGTTTAATGAGCAGTTCTTC

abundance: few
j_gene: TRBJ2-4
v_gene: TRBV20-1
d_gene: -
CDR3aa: CSASGALKNIQYF
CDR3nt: TGCAGTGCTAGCGGGGCCCTCAAAAACATTCAGTACTTC

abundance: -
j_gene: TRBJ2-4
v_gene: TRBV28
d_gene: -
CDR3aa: CASSFERPPKYIQYF
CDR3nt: TGTGCCAGCAGTTTTGAGCGCCCCCCCAAGTACATTCAGTACTTC

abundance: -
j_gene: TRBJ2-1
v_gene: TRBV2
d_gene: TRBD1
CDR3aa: CASSSTGTGYNEQFF
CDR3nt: TGTGCCAGCAGTTCAACCGGGACAGGCTACAATGAGCAGTTCTTC

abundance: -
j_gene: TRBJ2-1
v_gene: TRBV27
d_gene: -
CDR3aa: CASRTGLLKINEQFF
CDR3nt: TGTGCCAGCAGAACGGGACTTCTAAAAATCAATGAGCAGTTCTTC

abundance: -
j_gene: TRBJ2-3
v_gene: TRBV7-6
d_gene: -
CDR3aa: CASSLTPGHTQYF
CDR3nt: TGTGCCAGCTCCCTCACCCCCGGTCATACGCAGTATTTT

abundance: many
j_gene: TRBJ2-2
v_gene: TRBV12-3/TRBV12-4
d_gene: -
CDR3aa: CASSPLPNTGELFF
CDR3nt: TGTGCCAGCAGTCCCCTGCCGAACACCGGGGAGCTGTTTTTT

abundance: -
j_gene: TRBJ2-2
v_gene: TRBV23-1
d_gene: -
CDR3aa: CASSQLGVALGELFF
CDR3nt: TGCGCCAGCAGTCAATTGGGAGTAGCACTCGGGGAGCTGTTTTTT

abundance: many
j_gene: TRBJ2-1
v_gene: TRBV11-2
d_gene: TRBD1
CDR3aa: CASSQRGQGNEQFF
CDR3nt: TGTGCCAGCAGCCAACGTGGACAGGGGAATGAGCAGTTCTTC

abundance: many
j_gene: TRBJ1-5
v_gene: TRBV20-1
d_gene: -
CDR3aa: CSANLRGGNQPQHF
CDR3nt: TGCAGTGCTAACCTCAGGGGCGGCAATCAGCCCCAGCATTTT

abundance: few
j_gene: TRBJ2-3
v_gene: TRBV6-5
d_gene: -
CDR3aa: CASSSHEGTITDTQYF
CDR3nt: TGTGCCAGCAGTTCCCATGAGGGAACCATCACAGATACGCAGTATTTT

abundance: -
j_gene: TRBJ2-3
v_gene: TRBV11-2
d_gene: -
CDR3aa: CASSPRYTDTQYF
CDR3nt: TGTGCCAGCAGCCCGCGGTATACAGATACGCAGTATTTT

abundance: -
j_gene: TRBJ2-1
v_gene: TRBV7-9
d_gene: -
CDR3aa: CASSLSSTSNEQFF
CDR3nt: TGTGCCAGCAGCTTATCCTCGACCAGTAATGAGCAGTTCTTC

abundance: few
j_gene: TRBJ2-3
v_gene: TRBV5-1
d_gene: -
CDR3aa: CASSLRGGREDTQYF
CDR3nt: TGCGCCAGCAGCTTGAGGGGCGGCAGGGAAGATACGCAGTATTTT

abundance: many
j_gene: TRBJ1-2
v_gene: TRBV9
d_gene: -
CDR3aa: CASSPPPYGYTF
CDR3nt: TGTGCCAGCAGCCCACCCCCTTATGGCTACACCTTC

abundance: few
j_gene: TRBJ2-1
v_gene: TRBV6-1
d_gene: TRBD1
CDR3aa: CASRLQGNEQFF
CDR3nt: TGTGCCAGCAGATTACAGGGGAATGAGCAGTTCTTC

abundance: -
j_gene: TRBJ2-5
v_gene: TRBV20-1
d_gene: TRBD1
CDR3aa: CSARSTGSETQYF
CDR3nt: TGCAGTGCTAGATCGACAGGGTCCGAGACCCAGTACTTC

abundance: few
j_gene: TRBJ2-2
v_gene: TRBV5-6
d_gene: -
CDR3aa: CASSFRGGTGELFF
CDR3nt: TGTGCCAGCAGCTTTCGCGGAGGAACCGGGGAGCTGTTTTTT

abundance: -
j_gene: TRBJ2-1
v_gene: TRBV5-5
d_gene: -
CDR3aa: CASNREGSYNEQFF
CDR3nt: TGTGCCAGCAACAGGGAAGGATCCTACAATGAGCAGTTCTTC

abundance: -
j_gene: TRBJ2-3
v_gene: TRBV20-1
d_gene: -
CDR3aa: CSAPSNYITDTQYF
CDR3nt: TGCAGTGCGCCCTCGAACTACATAACAGATACGCAGTATTTT

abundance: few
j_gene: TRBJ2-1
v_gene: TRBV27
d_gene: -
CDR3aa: CASTLYNEQFF
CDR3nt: TGTGCCAGCACCCTATACAATGAGCAGTTCTTC

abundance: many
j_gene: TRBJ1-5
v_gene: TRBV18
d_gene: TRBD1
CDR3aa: CASSPTPAGGQTNQPQHF
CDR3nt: TGTGCCAGCTCACCAACCCCCGCCGGGGGACAGACCAATCAGCCCCAGCATTTT

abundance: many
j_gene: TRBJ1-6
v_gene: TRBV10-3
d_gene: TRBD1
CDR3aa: CAISESLPTGTGVYSPLHF
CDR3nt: TGTGCCATCAGTGAGTCCTTGCCGACCGGGACAGGGGTTTATTCACCCCTCCACTTT

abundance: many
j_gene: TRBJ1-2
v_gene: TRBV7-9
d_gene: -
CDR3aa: CASSLEGEFYGYTF
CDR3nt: TGTGCCAGCAGCTTAGAAGGGGAGTTCTATGGCTACACCTTC

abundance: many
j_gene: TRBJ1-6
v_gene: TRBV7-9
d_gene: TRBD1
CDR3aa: CASSLAEGTANYNSPLHF
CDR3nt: TGTGCCAGCAGCTTAGCGGAAGGGACAGCAAACTATAATTCACCCCTCCACTTT

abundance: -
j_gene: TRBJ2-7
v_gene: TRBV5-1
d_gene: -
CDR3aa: CASSLVPAGIPYEQYF
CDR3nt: TGCGCCAGCAGCTTGGTTCCCGCAGGGATTCCCTACGAGCAGTACTTC

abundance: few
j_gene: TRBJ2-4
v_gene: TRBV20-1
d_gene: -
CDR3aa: CSARVGENIQYF
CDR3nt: TGCAGTGCTAGAGTGGGGGAAAACATTCAGTACTTC

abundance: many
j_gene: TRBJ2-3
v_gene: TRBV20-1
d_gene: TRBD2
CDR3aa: CSARLAGFTDTQYF
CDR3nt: TGCAGTGCTAGGCTAGCGGGCTTCACAGATACGCAGTATTTT

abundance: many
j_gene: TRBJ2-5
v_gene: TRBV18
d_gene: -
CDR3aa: CASSPASQQETQYF
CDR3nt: TGTGCCAGCTCACCAGCCTCCCAACAAGAGACCCAGTACTTC

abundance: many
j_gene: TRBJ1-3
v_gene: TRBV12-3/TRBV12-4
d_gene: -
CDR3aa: CASSRQTSSGNTIYF
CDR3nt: TGTGCCAGCAGTCGACAGACCTCCTCTGGAAACACCATATATTTT

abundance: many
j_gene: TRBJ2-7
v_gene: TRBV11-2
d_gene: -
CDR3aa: CASSLQGLSYEQYF
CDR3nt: TGTGCCAGCAGCTTACAGGGCTTGTCCTACGAGCAGTACTTC

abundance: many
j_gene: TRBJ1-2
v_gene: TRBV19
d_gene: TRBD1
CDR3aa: CASSTRTGPNYGYTF
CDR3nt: TGTGCCAGTAGTACCCGGACAGGACCTAACTATGGCTACACCTTC

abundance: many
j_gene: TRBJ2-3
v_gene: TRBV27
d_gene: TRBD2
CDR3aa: CASRKLAGRGDTQYF
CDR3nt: TGTGCCAGCAGGAAACTAGCGGGGAGGGGAGATACGCAGTATTTT

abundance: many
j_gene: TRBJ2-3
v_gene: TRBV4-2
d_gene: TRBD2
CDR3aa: CASSQDGLANTDTQYF
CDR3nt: TGTGCCAGCAGCCAAGATGGACTAGCGAACACAGATACGCAGTATTTT

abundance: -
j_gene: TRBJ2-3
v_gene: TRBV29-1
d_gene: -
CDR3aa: CGSDTQYF
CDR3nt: TGCGGATCAGATACGCAGTATTTT

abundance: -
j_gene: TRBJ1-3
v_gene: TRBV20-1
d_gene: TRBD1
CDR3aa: CSARSRQGTTIYF
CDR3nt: TGCAGTGCTAGAAGCAGACAGGGAACCACCATATATTTT